This T cell receptor (beta chain) is drawn from a study of identical twins. Study conclusions and caveats: Insertions ran lower in abundant cord blood beta clonotypes, though not in memory repertoires. It was possible that invariant MAIT and iNKT cells partly confounded the zero-insertion analyses.

Concerning this clonotype: Its antigen remains unknown.

TCRdb reprocessed the 5' RACE reads with MiXCR, giving one entry per CDR3 protein. The sample includes hundreds of thousands of distinct CDR3 sequences, over 15% of them seen just once. CDR3 size: 15 residues. The V end was cut by 5 bases, the J end by 7 bases, with 18 bases between. Germline lookup yields CDR1 SNHLY and CDR2 FYNNEI. Healthy Caucasian individuals made up all the donors. The same specimen was also included in a second study, on T cells expressing NK-cell markers. That source notes: Sorted T-cell subsets CD3+CD56+NKG2C+, CD3+CD56+NKG2C- and CD3+CD56-NKG2C+ were TCR beta-sequenced.

Sequencing was done on a sample of PBMCs. The sequence was obtained from a young woman in good health. The gene calls are TRBV2 and TRBJ2-1; D is uncertain. CDR3 amino acids: CASSRGGNPANEQFF. The CDR3 DNA is TGTGCCAGCAGTCGAGGTGGGAATCCGGCGAATGAGCAGTTCTTC.